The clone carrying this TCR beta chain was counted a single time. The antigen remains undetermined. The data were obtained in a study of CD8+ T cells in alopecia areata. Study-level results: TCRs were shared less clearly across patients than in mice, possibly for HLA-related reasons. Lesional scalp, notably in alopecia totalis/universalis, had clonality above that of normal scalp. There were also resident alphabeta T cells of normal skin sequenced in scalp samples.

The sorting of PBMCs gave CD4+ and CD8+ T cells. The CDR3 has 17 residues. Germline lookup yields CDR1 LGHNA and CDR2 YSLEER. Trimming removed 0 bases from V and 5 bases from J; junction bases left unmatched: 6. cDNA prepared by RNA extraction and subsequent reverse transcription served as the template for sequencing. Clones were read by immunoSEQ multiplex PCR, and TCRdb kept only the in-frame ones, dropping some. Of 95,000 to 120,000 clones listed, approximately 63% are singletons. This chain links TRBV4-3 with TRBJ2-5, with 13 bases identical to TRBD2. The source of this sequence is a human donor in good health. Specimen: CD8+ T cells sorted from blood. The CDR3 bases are TGCGCCAGCAGCCAAGATACTAGCGGGGGGGCGGGCGAGACCCAGTACTTC. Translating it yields CASSQDTSGGAGETQYF.